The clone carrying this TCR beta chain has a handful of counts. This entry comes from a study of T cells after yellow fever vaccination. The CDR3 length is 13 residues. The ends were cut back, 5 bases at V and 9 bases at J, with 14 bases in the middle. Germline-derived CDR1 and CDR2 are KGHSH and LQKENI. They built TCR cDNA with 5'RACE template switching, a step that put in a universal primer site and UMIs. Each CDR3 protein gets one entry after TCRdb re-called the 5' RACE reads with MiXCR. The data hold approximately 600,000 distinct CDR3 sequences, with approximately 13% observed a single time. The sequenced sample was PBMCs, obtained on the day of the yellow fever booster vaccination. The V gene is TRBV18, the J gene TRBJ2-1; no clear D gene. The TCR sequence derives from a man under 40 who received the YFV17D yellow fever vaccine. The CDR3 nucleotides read TGTGCCAGCTCAGCATCCCCACCGGTTGAGCAGTTCTTC. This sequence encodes CASSASPPVEQFF.